The 29 T cell receptor beta chains listed next were all sequenced from one sample in a study of cytomegalovirus exposure and HLA in healthy donors. This table comes from immunoSEQ multiplex PCR, and its TCRdb copy is limited to in-frame clones, with some not included. The table includes some 80,000 clones, about 95% detected once. The sample comprised PBMCs. The source of these receptors is a young woman in good health and CMV-seronegative.

The chain employs TRBV30 and TRBJ2-5, with 8 bases aligning to TRBD1. The CDR3 extends over 15 amino acids. Germline trimming cut 1 base from V and 3 bases from J; bases unmatched to any gene: 7. Germline CDR1 and CDR2: GTSNPN and SVGIG (reference sequence). The CDR3 DNA reads as TGTGCCTGGAGTGCCAGGGGGCTTTTGAAAGAGACCCAGTACTTC. This encodes CAWSARGLLKETQYF.

The genes are TRBV7-6 and TRBJ2-1, with D possibly TRBD2 on 6 matching bases. The CDR3 totals 14 residues. V lost 0 bases to trimming and J lost 10 bases, with 13 bases between them. From germline, CDR1 is SGHVS and CDR2 FNYEAQ. The CDR3 reads CASSLAFQRAEQFF. DNA for the CDR3: TGTGCCAGCAGCTTAGCTTTCCAGCGGGCAGAGCAGTTCTTC.

J is TRBJ1-4 and V is TRBV30; the match to TRBD1 covers 8 bases. The V segment lost 1 base and the J segment 7 bases; nucleotides outside the gene matches: 11. CDR3 size: 16 residues. CDR1 is GTSNPN, CDR2 SVGIG, per germline (reference sequence). The CDR3 region is CAWSDGTGGLVEKLFF. Written as DNA, the CDR3 is TGTGCCTGGAGTGATGGGACAGGCGGGTTGGTTGAAAAACTGTTTTTT.

The chain is built from TRBV2 and TRBJ2-1; TRBD2 matches at 8 bases. This CDR3 region has 18 residues. In germline, CDR1 is SNHLY, CDR2 FYNNEI. V lost 1 base to trimming and J lost 4 bases; unmatched junction nucleotides: 12. CDR3 sequence (DNA): TGTGCCAGCAGTGAAGATCGACGGGGACTAGAAATTTACAATGAGCAGTTCTTC. The encoded protein is CASSEDRRGLEIYNEQFF.

This clone was found once. The V call is TRBV7-2, the J call TRBJ2-7; D is ambiguous. The CDR3 is 12 residues long. The germline V gene has CDR1 SGHTA and CDR2 FQGNSA. Trimming removed 1 base from V and 6 bases from J, with 7 bases in between. CDR3 coding DNA: TGTGCCAGCAGCTTAGGCCCAGGCGAGCAGTACTTC. Translation gives CASSLGPGEQYF.

V is TRBV7-9 and J is TRBJ1-1, with D possibly being TRBD1 (5 bases). V lost 0 bases and J 5 bases, leaving 10 bases between the germline ends. The CDR3 covers 14 residues. Germline lookup yields CDR1 SEHNR and CDR2 FQNEAQ (reference sequence). The CDR3 DNA reads as TGTGCCAGCAGCTTAGCGGCAGGGAGGACTGAAGCTTTCTTT. This sequence encodes CASSLAAGRTEAFF.

The chain carries TRBV10-3 and TRBJ2-5; 10 positions match TRBD2. This CDR3 is 15 amino acids long. With 4 bases clipped from V and 4 bases from J, the junction kept 6 bases outside the gene matches. The germline V gene has CDR1 ENHRY and CDR2 SYGVKD. The CDR3 loop is CAISGIGTSAETQYF. The CDR3 nucleotides are TGTGCCATCAGTGGAATAGGGACTAGCGCAGAGACCCAGTACTTC.

The chain combines TRBV15 with TRBJ2-5; 8 nucleotides line up with TRBD1. V shed 5 bases and J 5 bases; nucleotides not matched to a gene: 13. Germline CDR1 is LNHNV and CDR2 is YYDKDF (reference sequence). The CDR3 totals 16 residues. CDR3 protein: CATSPRTGHFFETQYF. Written as DNA, the CDR3 is TGTGCCACCAGCCCACGGACAGGGCATTTCTTCGAGACCCAGTACTTC.

The V gene is TRBV27, the J gene TRBJ2-3, with 7 bases that match TRBD2. Germline trimming cut 6 bases from V and 3 bases from J; bases unmatched to any gene: 9. In germline, CDR1 is MNHEY, CDR2 SMNVEV (reference sequence). The CDR3 spans 15 residues. The CDR3 DNA follows: TGTGCCAGCAGCCCCCGGCGGGAGAGGACAGATACGCAGTATTTT. It specifies CASSPRRERTDTQYF.

This chain joins TRBV10-1 and TRBJ2-7; 12 positions agree with TRBD1. V lost 6 bases and J lost 3; bases outside the gene matches: 9. CDR3 length equals 16 residues. CDR1 is WNHNN and CDR2 is SYGVQD in the germline V gene (reference sequence). DNA for the CDR3: TGCGCCAGCAGCTATTCCCGGGACAGGGGGCTCTACGAGCAGTACTTC. Amino acids: CASSYSRDRGLYEQYF.

The chain joins TRBV5-8 to TRBJ1-5; 7 bases line up with TRBD1. Per germline, CDR1 SGHTS and CDR2 YDEGEE. There are 14 residues in the CDR3. J lost 3 bases, V lost 4 bases, and 4 bases had no gene match. This chain's CDR3 is CASSPGQLNQPQHF. CDR3 nucleotide sequence: TGTGCCAGCAGCCCGGGACAGCTCAATCAGCCCCAGCATTTT.

This clone was seen only once. This chain uses TRBV11-2 with TRBJ1-5; D call uncertain. CDR1 is SGHAT and CDR2 is FQNNGV in the germline V gene. Trimming pared 6 bases from V and 1 base from J, leaving 7 bases between. This CDR3 contains 13 residues. CDR3 loop: CASSRESNQPQHF. The CDR3 nucleotides read TGTGCCAGCAGTAGGGAGAGCAATCAGCCCCAGCATTTT.

The V and J genes are TRBV19 and TRBJ2-1; 7 bases match TRBD2. Germline V lookup: CDR1 LNHDA, CDR2 SQIVND (reference sequence). V gave up 0 bases and J gave up 7 bases; unmatched junction bases: 15. The CDR3 is 18 residues long. The CDR3 protein is CASSIDLPAASGGNEQFF. For the CDR3, the DNA is TGTGCCAGTAGTATAGATCTGCCGGCGGCTAGCGGAGGTAATGAGCAGTTCTTC.

The CDR3 region has the DNA TGTGCCAGCAGCCTTATGGGGGGGGACTATGGCTACACCTTC. It is translated as CASSLMGGDYGYTF. The chain is built from TRBV5-4 and TRBJ1-2; a weak D match, TRBD1 (5 bases). Trimming shortened V by 4 bases and J by 3 bases, and 13 bases separated the two germline ends. Germline CDR1 SGHNT, CDR2 YYREEE (reference sequence). The CDR3 contains 14 residues.

The genes are TRBV30 and TRBJ1-5; D unclear. The CDR3 sequence is 14 residues long. Germline V lookup: CDR1 GTSNPN, CDR2 SVGIG (reference sequence). Trimming removed 0 bases from V and 2 bases from J, with 8 bases in between. The CDR3 DNA reads as TGTGCCTGGAGTGTTAGTGGTGGCAATCAGCCCCAGCATTTT. Translated, it gives CAWSVSGGNQPQHF.

The chain is built from TRBV9 and TRBJ2-1, with TRBD2 identical over 7 bases. Trimming at V came to 3 bases and at J to 6 bases, leaving 6 bases not matched to a gene. CDR1 and CDR2 from the germline V gene are SGDLS and YYNGEE. This CDR3 contains 14 residues. The CDR3 DNA reads TGTGCCAGCAGCGCGTTAGGCGGGAGCAATGAGCAGTTCTTC. This sequence encodes CASSALGGSNEQFF.

In this sample, this clone turned up once. V is TRBV7-6 and J is TRBJ2-7; D is undetermined. Trimming shortened V by 2 bases and J by 0 bases, and 5 bases separated the two germline ends. CDR1 SGHVS and CDR2 FNYEAQ come from the germline V gene. The length of the CDR3 is 13 residues. CDR3: CASSLSGSYEQYF. The CDR3 DNA is TGTGCCAGCAGCTTATCCGGCTCCTACGAGCAGTACTTC.

The V call is TRBV6-6, the J call TRBJ2-7, with TRBD2 matching 9 bases. With V trimmed by 4 bases and J by 0 bases, 4 bases remained unmatched. Germline CDR1 and CDR2: MNHNY and SVGAGI (reference sequence). The CDR3 length is 15 residues. The CDR3 coding sequence is TGTGCCAGCAGTTTACTTAGCGGGAGCTCCTACGAGCAGTACTTC. Its protein is CASSLLSGSSYEQYF.

This clone was found once. This sequence joins TRBV6-6 and TRBJ2-7, with 7 positions matching TRBD1. Germline V gene lookup returns CDR1 MNHNY and CDR2 SVGAGI (reference sequence). Trimming at V came to 6 bases and at J to 3 bases, leaving 5 bases not matched to a gene. The CDR3 runs 13 residues. The CDR3 DNA is TGTGCCAGCAGACAAGACAGGGACTACGAGCAGTACTTC. Translated, it gives CASRQDRDYEQYF.

By proportion, this clone is medium-sized. The chain joins TRBV10-2 to TRBJ2-3; the D gene is possibly TRBD2 (7 bases). V dropped 7 bases and J dropped 6 bases, with 17 bases sitting between them. This CDR3 is 14 amino acids long. Germline CDR1 and CDR2: WSHSY and SAAADI. In DNA form, the CDR3 reads TGCGCCAGCAAAGCAGGGGTCGGGGGGGATACGCAGTATTTT. This codes for CASKAGVGGDTQYF.

The chain employs TRBV28 and TRBJ1-5; D gene unclear. CDR3 length: 19 amino acids. Germline loops: CDR1 MDHEN, CDR2 SYDVKM. Trimming pared 3 bases from V and 3 bases from J, leaving 24 bases between. CDR3 in amino acids: CASSFSVSGGVSDNQPQHF. CDR3 bases: TGTGCCAGCAGTTTCTCAGTATCCGGAGGCGTGTCGGACAATCAGCCCCAGCATTTT.

The chain has TRBV13 and TRBJ2-7; 7 bases match TRBD1. The J segment lost 0 bases and the V segment lost 5 bases, leaving 13 bases of the junction unmatched. This CDR3 spans 17 amino acids. CDR1 is PRHDT and CDR2 is FYEKMQ in the germline V gene (reference sequence). CDR3: CASSPNIAGGHSYEQYF. CDR3 bases: TGTGCCAGCAGCCCAAATATAGCAGGGGGTCACTCCTACGAGCAGTACTTC.

The genes are TRBV9 and TRBJ2-3, with D possibly being TRBD2 (5 bases). This CDR3 has 16 amino acids. From germline, CDR1 is SGDLS and CDR2 YYNGEE. V was cut by 0 bases and J by 4 bases, with 15 bases left in between. In nucleotides, the CDR3 is TGTGCCAGCAGCGTAGACGTGGGAGAAGTTGCAGATACGCAGTATTTT. This encodes CASSVDVGEVADTQYF.

The chain links TRBV5-4 to TRBJ1-4, with D maybe TRBD1 (5 bases). Germline V CDR1 and CDR2: SGHNT, YYREEE (reference sequence). The CDR3 extends over 15 amino acids. The V end lost 3 bases, the J end lost 7 bases, and 16 bases lay between the germline ends. The CDR3 sequence is CASSSRGGAGEKLFF. For the CDR3, the DNA is TGTGCCAGCAGCTCGCGTGGAGGGGCGGGTGAAAAACTGTTTTTT.

The V gene is TRBV7-8, the J gene TRBJ2-1, with 8 nucleotides matching TRBD2. The J segment lost 8 bases and the V segment lost 5 bases, leaving 17 bases of the junction unmatched. The CDR3 totals 17 residues. CDR1 is SGHVS, CDR2 FQNEAQ, per germline. The CDR3 DNA is TGTGCCAGCAGCCCACAACCGACTAGCGCCCGCTGGGATGAGCAGTTCTTC. Translated: CASSPQPTSARWDEQFF.

The V gene is TRBV27, the J gene TRBJ2-1, with 11 bases fitting TRBD2. The CDR3 extends over 15 amino acids. Germline CDR1 reads MNHEY; CDR2 reads SMNVEV (reference sequence). V was clipped by 8 bases and J by 6 bases; unmatched bases: 9. CDR3: CASQFTSGSGNEQFF. In DNA form, the CDR3 reads TGTGCCAGCCAATTTACTAGCGGGAGTGGCAATGAGCAGTTCTTC.

J is TRBJ1-6 and V is TRBV27; D is uncertain. Trimming took 5 bases from V and 7 from J, leaving 9 bases between them. This CDR3 comprises 13 residues. The germline V gene has CDR1 MNHEY and CDR2 SMNVEV (reference sequence). The CDR3 protein is CASSAPGNSPLHF. CDR3 DNA: TGTGCCAGCAGTGCACCGGGGAATTCACCCCTCCACTTT.

V usage is TRBV6-6 and J usage is TRBJ1-4; TRBD1 aligns across 8 bases. Germline loops: CDR1 MNHNY, CDR2 SVGAGI (reference sequence). V shed 3 bases, J shed 3 bases, and the junction held 3 bases outside the gene matches. The CDR3 has 15 residues. For the CDR3, the DNA is TGTGCCAGCAGTTATCGACAGGGGTCTAATGAAAAACTGTTTTTT. It yields the protein CASSYRQGSNEKLFF.

The sample holds one count of this clone. The chain uses TRBV15 and TRBJ2-7; D remains unclear. The V gene lost 0 bases and the J gene lost 4 bases, with 16 bases spanning the gap. Germline V gene data show CDR1 as LNHNV and CDR2 as YYDKDF (reference sequence). The CDR3 loop spans 16 amino acids. For the CDR3, the DNA is TGTGCCACCAGCAGAGATCGTACGACTTCATCGTACGAGCAGTACTTC. Translation gives CATSRDRTTSSYEQYF.